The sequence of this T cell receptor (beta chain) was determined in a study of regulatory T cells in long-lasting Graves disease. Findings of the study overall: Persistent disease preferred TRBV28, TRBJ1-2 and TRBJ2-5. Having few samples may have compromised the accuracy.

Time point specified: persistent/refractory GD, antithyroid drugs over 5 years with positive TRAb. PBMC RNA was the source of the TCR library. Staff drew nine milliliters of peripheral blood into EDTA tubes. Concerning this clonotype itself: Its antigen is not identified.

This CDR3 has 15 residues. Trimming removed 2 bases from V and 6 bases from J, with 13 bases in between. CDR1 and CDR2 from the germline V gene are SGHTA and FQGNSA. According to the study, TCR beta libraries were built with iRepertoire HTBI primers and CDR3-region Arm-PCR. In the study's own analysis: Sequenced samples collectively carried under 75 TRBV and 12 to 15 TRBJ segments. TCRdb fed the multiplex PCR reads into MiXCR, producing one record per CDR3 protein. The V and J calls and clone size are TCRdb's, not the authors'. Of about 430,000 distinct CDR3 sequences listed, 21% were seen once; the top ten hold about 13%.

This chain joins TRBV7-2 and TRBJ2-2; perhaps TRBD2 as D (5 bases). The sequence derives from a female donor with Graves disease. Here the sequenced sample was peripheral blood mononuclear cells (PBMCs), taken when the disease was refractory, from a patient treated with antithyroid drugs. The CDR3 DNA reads TGTGCCAGCAGCTTACAAGCGGCGGACCCCGGGGAGCTGTTTTTT. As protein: CASSLQAADPGELFF.